The 30 T cell receptor beta chains below were found in one sample sequenced in a study of T cells in Graves' hyperthyroidism and ophthalmopathy (dated 2019 in TCRdb). Receptors were amplified or captured by multiplex PCR. The instrument given in TCRdb is Illumina HiSeq 2000. The TCR beta CDR3 regions were amplified from RNA transcripts. A first-round RT-PCR of the TCR CDR3 used the HTBI primer set with the Qiagen OneStep RT-PCR kit. TCRdb's own reprocessing of the public reads used fastp at Q25 and MiXCR and kept productive beta chains. Duplicate CDR3 protein sequences are folded into a single record with the most common DNA and genes. In all, the sample holds more than 500,000 distinct CDR3 sequences, and about 15% of those were seen once. 25% to 30% of the sample lies in the top ten. Specimen: blood. All receptors derive from a woman aged 30 to 39 with Graves' ophthalmopathy.

Regarding this clonotype: The junction shows a germline mismatch at one end, possibly a read error. The chain carries TRBV28 and TRBJ2-7, with a weak D call TRBD1 (7 bases). This CDR3 has 13 amino acids. In germline, CDR1 is MDHEN, CDR2 SYDVKM. The CDR3 spells CVSTEGALYEQYF. The DNA of the CDR3 is TGTGTCAGCACGGAGGGGGCCCTTTACGAGCAGTACTTC.

The chain is built from TRBV6-2 or TRBV6-3 and TRBJ2-5, with 9 nucleotides matching TRBD1. This CDR3 spans 16 amino acids. V was pared by 4 bases and J by 5 bases, with 11 bases of the junction left unmatched. The germline gives CDR1 MNHEY, CDR2 SVGEGT. The CDR3 nucleotides read TGTGCCAGCAGTTCACCGGGACAGGGATGGGGCGAGACCCAGTACTTC. It is translated as CASSSPGQGWGETQYF.

The chain's CDR3 is CSADKTTSYEQFF. DNA for the CDR3: TGCAGTGCTGACAAAACTACTAGTTATGAGCAGTTCTTC. The rearrangement joins TRBV20-1 to TRBJ2-1; tentatively, D is TRBD2 (5 bases). The V and J ends lost 5 bases and 8 bases respectively, with 16 bases between them. This CDR3 contains 13 residues. The V gene's germline CDR1 is DFQATT and CDR2 SNEGSKA (reference sequence).

This chain joins TRBV2 and TRBJ1-2; possible D gene TRBD1, 5 bases. Germline V gene data show CDR1 as SNHLY and CDR2 as FYNNEI. The length of the CDR3 is 14 residues. V was pared by 7 bases and J by 6 bases, with 18 bases between. Written as DNA, the CDR3 is TGTGCCAGCATCCCCTCGGCAGGGAGCGATGGCTACACCTTC. Amino acid sequence: CASIPSAGSDGYTF.

This clonotype has just a few counts. The chain links TRBV3-1 to TRBJ1-6, with unresolved D. CDR1 is LGHDT, CDR2 YNNKEL, per germline (reference sequence). V lost 0 bases to trimming and J lost 6 bases, with 9 bases between them. There are 15 residues in the CDR3. The CDR3 bases are TGTGCCAGCAGCCAAGATGGGTTTGGTAATTCACCCCTCCACTTT. Its protein product is CASSQDGFGNSPLHF.

The V call is TRBV20-1, the J call TRBJ2-1, with D maybe TRBD2 (5 bases). Trimming removed 7 bases from V and 8 bases from J, with 18 bases in between. This CDR3 comprises 13 residues. Germline CDR1 and CDR2: DFQATT and SNEGSKA (reference sequence). CDR3 sequence reads: CSGSGPLRDEQFF. The CDR3 DNA reads as TGCAGTGGGAGCGGCCCCTTACGCGATGAGCAGTTCTTC.

This clonotype showed up many times. The rearrangement joins TRBV2 to TRBJ2-1, with 10 bases identical to TRBD2. V trimming: 9 bases; J trimming: 0 bases; junction bases outside the gene matches: 8. The CDR3 runs 16 residues. In germline, CDR1 is SNHLY, CDR2 FYNNEI. Written as DNA, the CDR3 is TGTGCCAGTGGACTAGCGGAGGTAAGCTCCTACAATGAGCAGTTCTTC. It is translated as CASGLAEVSSYNEQFF.

In this sample, this clonotype turned up many times. The chain employs TRBV12-3 or TRBV12-4 and TRBJ2-1; 12 positions match TRBD2. The J segment lost 6 bases and the V segment lost 2 bases, leaving 8 bases of the junction unmatched. This CDR3 is 17 amino acids long. The CDR3 loop reads CASSLRPLAGGRNEQFF. CDR3 in DNA: TGTGCCAGCAGTTTACGACCCCTAGCGGGAGGGCGCAATGAGCAGTTCTTC.

In this sample, this clonotype turned up a few times. The chain employs TRBV6-2 or TRBV6-3 and TRBJ2-2; TRBD2 is a possible D gene (7 bases). This CDR3 has 15 amino acids. Trimming removed 4 bases at V and 4 bases at J, with 13 bases between. Germline CDR1 MNHEY, CDR2 SVGEGT. CDR3 DNA: TGTGCCAGCAGTTCTGGCGGGGGCGGCACCGGGGAGCTGTTTTTT. Translated: CASSSGGGGTGELFF.

This clonotype was seen repeatedly, ten times or more. CDR3 region: CASSPRLAGPTDTQYF. CDR3 in DNA: TGTGCCAGCAGCCCTCGACTAGCGGGGCCCACAGATACGCAGTATTTT. The rearrangement links TRBV11-2 to TRBJ2-3; TRBD2 agrees at 11 bases. The V and J ends lost 5 bases and 2 bases, in that order; junction bases with no gene match: 6. The germline V gene encodes CDR1 SGHAT and CDR2 FQNNGV. The CDR3 is made up of 16 amino acids.

This clonotype was detected a few times. The chain combines TRBV29-1 with TRBJ2-5, with 7 bases lining up with TRBD2. Germline loops: CDR1 SQVTM, CDR2 ANQGSEA. This CDR3 is 13 amino acids long. The V gene end was trimmed by 6 bases and the J gene end by 1 base; junction bases not matched to a gene: 5. The CDR3 DNA reads as TGCAGCGTGGGGGAGGGACCCCAAGAGACCCAGTACTTC. It codes for CSVGEGPQETQYF.

This clonotype was counted only a few times. V usage is TRBV19 and J usage is TRBJ2-1; 14 bases align to TRBD2. V trimming: 5 bases; J trimming: 9 bases; junction bases outside the gene matches: 12. The CDR3 loop spans 17 amino acids. CDR1 is LNHDA, CDR2 SQIVND, per germline (reference sequence). For the CDR3, the DNA is TGTGCCAGTAGTCCCCGGCCGACTAGCGGGAGGGGGAGTGAGCAGTTCTTC. It is translated as CASSPRPTSGRGSEQFF.

This clonotype was seen ten or more times. This chain links TRBV30 with TRBJ2-7, with 9 bases matching TRBD2. The CDR3 has 16 amino acids. Germline V lookup: CDR1 GTSNPN, CDR2 SVGIG (reference sequence). Trimming took 0 bases from V and 0 from J; bases not matched to a gene: 6. CDR3 sequence (DNA): TGTGCCTGGAGTGTCAACGGACTAGCGAGCTCCTACGAGCAGTACTTC. This codes for CAWSVNGLASSYEQYF.

This clonotype was detected many times. The J gene is TRBJ1-1, the V gene TRBV29-1; 7 nucleotides agree with TRBD1. J lost 6 bases, V lost 2 bases, and 3 bases had no gene match. Germline V gene data show CDR1 as SQVTM and CDR2 as ANQGSEA. This CDR3 is 12 amino acids long. CDR3 region: CSVEPTGAEAFF. The CDR3 DNA is TGCAGCGTTGAACCCACAGGGGCTGAAGCTTTCTTT.

This clonotype was recorded at least ten times. The gene calls are TRBV2 and TRBJ2-1; tentative D call: TRBD2 (6 bases). Trimming removed 1 base at V and 10 bases at J, with 8 bases between. Germline CDR1 and CDR2: SNHLY and FYNNEI. The CDR3 covers 12 residues. The CDR3 DNA follows: TGTGCCAGCAGTGAAGGCGGAGGGGAGCAGTTCTTC. Protein product: CASSEGGGEQFF.

This clonotype was counted many times. The chain combines TRBV6-1 with TRBJ2-1; no reliable D call. The CDR3 runs 14 residues. The V end lost 5 bases, the J end lost 0 bases, and 8 bases lay between the germline ends. Germline-derived CDR1 and CDR2 are MNHNS and SASEGT. CDR3 in DNA: TGTGCCAGCAGTCCGGATGACTCCTACAATGAGCAGTTCTTC. It codes for CASSPDDSYNEQFF.

Worth noting for this clonotype: The DNA is omitted, as the CDR3 cannot be located on it reliably, and the CDR3 follows TCRdb's listing. The chain joins TRBV24-1 to TRBJ2-2; the table's D call of TRBD2 was not tested on the DNA. The CDR3 comprises 16 residues, both ends counted. The germline gives CDR1 KGHDR, CDR2 SFDVKD. Here the CDR3 reads CATSDLEGPGPGSCFF.

About this clonotype itself: Relative to the germline gene, one junction end is altered; a read error may explain this. V is TRBV2 and J is TRBJ2-1; 14 positions agree with TRBD2. Germline V gene lookup returns CDR1 SNHLY and CDR2 FYNNEI. The CDR3 runs 21 residues. CDR3 sequence: CASSRTIPGLAGANSHNEQFF. The CDR3 DNA sequence: TGTGCCAGCAGTCGGACCATCCCGGGACTAGCGGGAGCTAACTCCCACAATGAGCAGTTCTTC.

This clonotype was seen many times. The rearrangement uses TRBV30 and TRBJ1-4; unclear D gene. Trimming pared 6 bases from V and 0 bases from J, leaving 14 bases between. The germline gives CDR1 GTSNPN, CDR2 SVGIG (reference sequence). CDR3 length: 15 amino acids. CDR3 sequence (DNA): TGTGCCTGTCAAATTGGACCAGCAACTAATGAAAAACTGTTTTTT. Translating it yields CACQIGPATNEKLFF.

This clonotype was observed at least ten times. The chain recombines TRBV5-5 with TRBJ2-5; D is unresolved. Per the germline V gene, CDR1 is SGHKS and CDR2 is YYEKEE (reference sequence). V shed 2 bases and J shed 9 bases, with 11 bases lying between them. The CDR3 has 12 amino acids. CDR3 amino acids: CASSLRSGPQYF. CDR3 DNA sequence: TGTGCCAGCAGCTTACGAAGTGGGCCCCAGTACTTC.

This clonotype has ten or more counts. The chain couples TRBV6-1 to TRBJ2-1, with D possibly being TRBD1 (6 bases). V lost 5 bases, J lost 0 bases, and 14 bases lay in between. The CDR3 is 16 residues long. Germline V lookup: CDR1 MNHNS, CDR2 SASEGT. The CDR3 region has the DNA TGTGCCAGCAGTCCCACAGGGATTAGCTCCTACAATGAGCAGTTCTTC. This encodes CASSPTGISSYNEQFF.

This clonotype was counted at least ten times. This chain's CDR3 is CASSPLRTDNNQPQHF. CDR3 DNA: TGTGCCAGCTCACCACTGCGGACAGATAACAATCAGCCCCAGCATTTT. This rearrangement joins TRBV18 to TRBJ1-5; TRBD1 might be the D (6 bases). The germline CDR1 and CDR2 sequences are KGHSH and LQKENI. Trimming removed 1 base from V and 3 bases from J, with 13 bases in between. CDR3 length: 16 residues.

This clonotype was seen many times. This chain joins TRBV7-2 and TRBJ1-1, with no clear D. V lost 3 bases, J lost 4 bases, and 18 bases lay in between. This CDR3 spans 16 amino acids. CDR1 is SGHTA, CDR2 FQGNSA, per germline. This chain's CDR3 is CASSFDGVTSTTEAFF. DNA of the CDR3: TGTGCCAGCAGCTTTGATGGAGTTACTTCGACCACTGAAGCTTTCTTT. Together with reference TRBV7-2 and TRBJ1-1, the CDR3 gives the full variable domain: GAGVSQSPSNKVTEKGKDVELRCDPISGHTALYWYRQSLGQGLEFLIYFQGNSAPDKSGLPSDRFSAERTGGSVSTLTIQRTQQEDSAVYLCASSFDGVTSTTEAFFGQGTRLTVV.

Ten or more counts support this clonotype. The genes are TRBV12-3 or TRBV12-4 and TRBJ1-5; D is unresolved. V was cut by 3 bases and J by 7 bases, with 13 bases left in between. The CDR3 totals 14 residues. CDR3 in amino acids: CASSFRAMEQPQHF. The CDR3 DNA reads TGTGCCAGCAGTTTTAGGGCCATGGAACAGCCCCAGCATTTT.

This clonotype was observed a few times. V gene TRBV11-2 combines with J gene TRBJ2-5; tentative D call: TRBD2 (7 bases). The CDR3 has 12 residues. V dropped 5 bases and J dropped 14 bases, with 18 bases sitting between them. Looked up from germline, CDR1 is SGHAT and CDR2 is FQNNGV. CDR3 coding DNA: TGTGCCAGCAGCCCCCGTGGGGGGGCCGAATACTTC. Translation gives CASSPRGGAEYF.

This clonotype was recorded many times. The chain is built from TRBV6-2 or TRBV6-3 and TRBJ2-1; D is unclear. Germline V lookup: CDR1 MNHEY, CDR2 SVGEGT. The CDR3 extends over 14 amino acids. Trimming cost V 7 bases and J 0 bases, with 10 bases left between them. The CDR3 DNA follows: TGTGCCAGCATTCGGTCGAGCTCCTACAATGAGCAGTTCTTC. Its translation: CASIRSSSYNEQFF.

The chain carries TRBV15 and TRBJ2-1; TRBD2 matches 7 bases. V lost 8 bases and J lost 0; bases outside the gene matches: 4. The germline V gene encodes CDR1 LNHNV and CDR2 YYDKDF (reference sequence). This CDR3 is built from 14 residues. CDR3: CATGGEYSYNEQFF. For the CDR3, the DNA is TGTGCCACCGGGGGGGAGTACTCCTACAATGAGCAGTTCTTC.

This clonotype was seen repeatedly, ten times or more. This chain uses TRBV2 with TRBJ2-7, with D uncertain. The V end was cut by 5 bases, the J end by 6 bases, with 8 bases between. Per germline, CDR1 SNHLY and CDR2 FYNNEI. The CDR3 covers 11 residues. CDR3 DNA: TGTGCCAGCAGTCAGAAAGTCGAGCAGTACTTC. Its protein product is CASSQKVEQYF.

This clonotype was seen more than once but under ten times. The rearrangement uses TRBV6-5 and TRBJ2-7; D might be TRBD1 or TRBD2, each matching 5 bases. This CDR3 is 16 amino acids long. Trimming took 0 bases from V and 2 from J, leaving 14 bases between them. Germline CDR1 reads MNHEY; CDR2 reads SVGAGI. CDR3 amino acids: CASSYSSAGSPYEQYF. The CDR3 region has the DNA TGTGCCAGCAGTTACTCGAGTGCAGGGAGTCCCTACGAGCAGTACTTC.

This clonotype appeared many times. The chain has TRBV20-1 and TRBJ2-5; D possibly uses TRBD1 or TRBD2 (5 bases each). The V end lost 5 bases, the J end lost 4 bases, and 17 bases lay between the germline ends. The V gene's germline CDR1 is DFQATT and CDR2 SNEGSKA (reference sequence). The CDR3 spans 14 residues. For the CDR3, the DNA is TGCAGTGCTCCCCCGGGACCCACCCGAGAGACCCAGTACTTC. Translation: CSAPPGPTRETQYF.